A single T cell receptor beta chain is shown here with its context. The target antigen is unknown. Sequenced by immunoSEQ multiplex PCR; TCRdb stores in-frame clones only, minus some. This table holds 100,000 to 150,000 clones, roughly nine tenths found once. The entry originates in a study of cytomegalovirus exposure and HLA in healthy donors. Study at large: Per a later analysis, the approximately 600 first-cohort and under 150 validation repertoires shared one platform.

V lost 3 bases, J lost 4 bases, and 8 bases stayed unmatched. This CDR3 contains 15 residues. Germline loops: CDR1 LNHDA, CDR2 SQIVND (reference sequence). Study conclusions and caveats: Associated with cytomegalovirus, according to the listing, were fewer than 200 TCR beta chains. Across donors, most TCRs were seen rarely, yet some public ones were widespread.

The clonotype originates from a young woman in good health and CMV-seronegative. V gene TRBV19 combines with J gene TRBJ1-2; 7 nucleotides align to TRBD1. Specimen: PBMCs. DNA for the CDR3: TGTGCCAGTAGTATTAGTAGGGGGCATATCTATGGCTACACCTTC. Amino acid sequence: CASSISRGHIYGYTF.